This T cell receptor beta chain was sequenced for a study of beta chain features in type 1 diabetes. V was cut by 4 bases and J by 7 bases, with 10 bases left in between. The V gene's germline CDR1 is MGHDK and CDR2 SYGVNS. The CDR3 totals 12 residues. A word on this clone: Its antigen is not known.

General study findings and limits: Using cDNA template may skew counts toward highly expressing activated cells. Among patients with Type 1 diabetes, TCRB CDR3s were moderately but significantly shorter in every one of the four CD4+ subsets.

Sequencing targeted expressed TCRB transcripts, as all isolated RNA had been reverse transcribed. Clones were sequenced by immunoSEQ multiplex PCR, and TCRdb holds only the in-frame ones, with some missing. The sample has about 400,000 clones; 10% to 15% are singletons. Each of the CD4+ naive, central memory, regulatory and stem cell-like memory populations was sorted via CD45RO/CCR7/CD25/CD127/CD95/CD27. Sequencing was done on a sample of naive CD4+ T cells from blood. The receptor comes from a woman aged 18-30 years with type 1 diabetes. V gene TRBV25-1 combines with J gene TRBJ2-5; TRBD2 might be the D (5 bases). The CDR3 loop is CASSGTPGTQYF. The CDR3 DNA reads TGTGCCAGCAGTGGGACTCCGGGGACCCAGTACTTC.